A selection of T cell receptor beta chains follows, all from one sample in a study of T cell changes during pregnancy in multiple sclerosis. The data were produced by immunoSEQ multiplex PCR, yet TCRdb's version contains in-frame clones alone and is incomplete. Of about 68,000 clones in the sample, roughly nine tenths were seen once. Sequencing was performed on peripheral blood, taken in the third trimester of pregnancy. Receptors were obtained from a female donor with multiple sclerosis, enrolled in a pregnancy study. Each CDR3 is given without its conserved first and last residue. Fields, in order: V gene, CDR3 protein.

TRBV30	AWSVRGKGYGYT
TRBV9	ASSVGLGGSTEAF
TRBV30	AWILGTGLSGYT
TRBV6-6	ASSYGTGLKAF
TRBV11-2	ASSSNLDRSEQY
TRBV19	ASSRQPYSNQPQH
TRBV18	ASSPPREGNTEAF
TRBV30	AWSVQQGGHYGYT
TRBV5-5	ASSLGARQVYYEQY
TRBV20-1	SVYGYT
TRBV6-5	ASSGGAGAPYEQY
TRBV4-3	ASSPGTDYEQY
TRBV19	ASSIGGTSVNEQF
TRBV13	ASSFRDTDTQY
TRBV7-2	ASSLVLSGRQTGELF
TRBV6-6	ASSYGLGLGVDTQY
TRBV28	ASSPLAGGSYNEQF
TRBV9	ASSAGVAANQETQY